This T cell receptor (beta chain) comes out of a study of cytomegalovirus exposure and HLA in healthy donors. Study as a whole: The Caucasian-associated ancestry cluster held more than 80% of over 350 genotyped donors.

With respect to this clone: Its antigen is still unknown.

This CDR3 comprises 16 residues. The germline V gene encodes CDR1 SGDLS and CDR2 YYNGEE. Trimming took 0 bases from V and 6 from J, leaving 18 bases between them. Study-wide results and limits: A missense DCLRE1C variant was associated with V- and J-gene trimming of TCR beta chains in a later analysis, and an independent cohort replicated the association. Cytomegalovirus-associated TCR beta chains were listed, numbering approximately 150. The HLA-A and HLA-B alleles of most subjects were reportedly predicted accurately from TCR beta sequences.

The primer mix had 60 Vbeta and 13 Jbeta primers. Repertoires were generated with immunoSEQ multiplex PCR, while TCRdb's copy carries only in-frame clones and drops some. The sample yields 200,000 to 250,000 clones, about 77% seen once. V usage is TRBV9 and J usage is TRBJ1-2, with D tentatively TRBD1 (6 bases). The sequencing input was PBMCs. This TCR came from a boy aged 5-17 years in good health and CMV-seronegative. The CDR3, as DNA: TGTGCCAGCAGCGTAGACCCGAAGGACAGAGGGAATGGCTACACCTTC. Translation gives CASSVDPKDRGNGYTF.